One sample yielded the 5 T cell receptor beta chains listed below, sequenced in a study of blood T cell repertoires in COVID-19. Here immunoSEQ multiplex PCR was the method, and the copy in TCRdb shows in-frame clones only, minus some. The data hold 110,000 to 150,000 clones, with 75% to 85% observed a single time. Sequenced: peripheral blood. The receptors stem from a man aged 55 to 69 with active or convalescent COVID-19.

The chain employs TRBV7-2 and TRBJ2-5; 11 bases match TRBD2. Germline V gene data show CDR1 as SGHTA and CDR2 as FQGNSA. J was trimmed by 4 bases and V by 5 bases; bases with no gene match: 3. This CDR3 has 14 residues. CDR3 bases: TGTGCCAGCAGCGCTAGCGGGAGGTCAGAGACCCAGTACTTC. Protein product: CASSASGRSETQYF.

The V and J genes are TRBV19 and TRBJ1-6; 9 bases line up with TRBD1. CDR1 is LNHDA, CDR2 SQIVND, per germline (reference sequence). The CDR3 has 13 residues. The trim removed 5 bases at V and 10 bases at J, leaving 3 bases unmatched. CDR3 DNA: TGTGCCAGTAGTGGACAGGGGAACTCACCCCTCCACTTT. Translation gives CASSGQGNSPLHF.

This chain uses TRBV5-1 with TRBJ2-1, with TRBD2 matching 8 bases. CDR3 size: 15 residues. V dropped 9 bases and J dropped 4; count of bases not matched to a gene: 12. The germline CDR1 and CDR2 sequences are SGHRS and YFSETQ. CDR3 in amino acids: CANQFGSGEYNEQFF. CDR3 DNA sequence: TGCGCCAACCAATTCGGTAGCGGGGAGTACAATGAGCAGTTCTTC.

J is TRBJ1-6 and V is TRBV7-2; the D gene is possibly TRBD1 (6 bases). V dropped 5 bases and J dropped 7 bases, with 15 bases sitting between them. The germline V gene encodes CDR1 SGHTA and CDR2 FQGNSA. There are 15 residues in the CDR3. The CDR3 loop is CASSPQGMENSPLHF. The CDR3, as DNA: TGTGCCAGCAGCCCACAGGGAATGGAGAATTCACCCCTCCACTTT.

The V and J genes are TRBV6-5 and TRBJ2-3, with TRBD2 matching 9 bases. The CDR3 sequence is 15 residues long. Germline-derived CDR1 and CDR2 are MNHEY and SVGAGI. With 4 bases clipped from V and 8 bases from J, the junction kept 10 bases outside the gene matches. The CDR3 DNA reads as TGTGCCAGCAGTTCCCTAGCGGGACCAGAGGGTACGCAGTATTTT. This codes for CASSSLAGPEGTQYF.